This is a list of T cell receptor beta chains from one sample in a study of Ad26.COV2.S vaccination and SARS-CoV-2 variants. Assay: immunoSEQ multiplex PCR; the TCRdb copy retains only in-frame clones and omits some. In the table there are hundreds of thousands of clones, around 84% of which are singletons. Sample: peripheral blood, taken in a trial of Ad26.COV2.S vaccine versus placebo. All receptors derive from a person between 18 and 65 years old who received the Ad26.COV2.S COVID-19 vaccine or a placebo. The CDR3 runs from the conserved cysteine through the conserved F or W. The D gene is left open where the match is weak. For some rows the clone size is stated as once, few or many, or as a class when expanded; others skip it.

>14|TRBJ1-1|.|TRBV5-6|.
TGTGCCAGCAGCCTGGGACACCCGAACACTGAAGCTTTCTTT
CASSLGHPNTEAFF
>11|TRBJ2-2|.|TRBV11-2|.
TGTGCCAGCACCTTAACTGGGGAGCTGTTTTTT
CASTLTGELFF
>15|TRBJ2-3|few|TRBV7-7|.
TGTGCTAGCAGCTTGACACCGGGATCCACGGATACGCAGTATTTT
CASSLTPGSTDTQYF
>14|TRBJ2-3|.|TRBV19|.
TGTGCCAGTAGTATACAAGGAAGCACAGATACGCAGTATTTT
CASSIQGSTDTQYF
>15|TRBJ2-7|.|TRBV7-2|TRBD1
TGTGCCAGCAGCTCCAGACAGGGGTCCCTCTACGAGCAGTACTTC
CASSSRQGSLYEQYF
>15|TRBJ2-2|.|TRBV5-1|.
TGCGCCAGCAGCTCGAAAAACAGGGACACCGGGGAGCTGTTTTTT
CASSSKNRDTGELFF
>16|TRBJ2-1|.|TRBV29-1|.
TGCAGCGTTGATGGGGTGGGGACCACATTACTGAATGAGCAGTTCTTC
CSVDGVGTTLLNEQFF
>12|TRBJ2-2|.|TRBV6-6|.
TGTGCCAGCAGTATCATCACCGGGGAGCTGTTTTTT
CASSIITGELFF
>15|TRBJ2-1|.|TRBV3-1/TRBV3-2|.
TGTGCCAGCAGCCCCTTTAGAGGCGGGGAAAATGAGCAGTTCTTC
CASSPFRGGENEQFF
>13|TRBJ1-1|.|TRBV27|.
TGTGCCAGCAGTTTAACGCTGAACACTGAAGCTTTCTTT
CASSLTLNTEAFF
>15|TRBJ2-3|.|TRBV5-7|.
TGTGCCAGCAGCTTGAAGGGCCGAGGCACAGATACGCAGTATTTT
CASSLKGRGTDTQYF
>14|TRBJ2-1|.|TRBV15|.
TGTGCCACCAGCAGAGGGAGGGAATACAATGAGCAGTTCTTC
CATSRGREYNEQFF
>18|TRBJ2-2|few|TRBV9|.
TGTGCCAGCAGCCCCCCATTTGTGGAGAGTACGAACACCGGGGAGCTGTTTTTT
CASSPPFVESTNTGELFF
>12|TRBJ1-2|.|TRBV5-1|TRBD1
TGCGCCAGCAGCCCTCTAGGACAGGGTGACACCTTC
CASSPLGQGDTF
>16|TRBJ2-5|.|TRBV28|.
TGTGCCAGCATGTGGCAGATACCGGACAGACAAGAGACCCAGTACTTC
CASMWQIPDRQETQYF
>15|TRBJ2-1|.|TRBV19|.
TGTGCCAGTAGTTTTCGACGGAGCTCCTACAATGAGCAGTTCTTC
CASSFRRSSYNEQFF
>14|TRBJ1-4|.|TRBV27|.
TGTGCCAGCAGTTTTCAGGGAACTAATGAAAAACTGTTTTTT
CASSFQGTNEKLFF
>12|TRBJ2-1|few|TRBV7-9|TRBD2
TGTGCCAGCAGCTGGGAGGGAAACGAGCAGTTCTTC
CASSWEGNEQFF
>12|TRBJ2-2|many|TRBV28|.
TGTGCCAGCAGTACCCCCACCGGGGAGCTGTTTTTT
CASSTPTGELFF
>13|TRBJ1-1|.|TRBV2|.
TGTGCCAGCAGTGTTGAGGCAAACACTGAAGCTTTCTTT
CASSVEANTEAFF
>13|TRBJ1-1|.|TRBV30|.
TGTGCCTGGAGTGCGTCGTCGAACACTGAAGCTTTCTTT
CAWSASSNTEAFF
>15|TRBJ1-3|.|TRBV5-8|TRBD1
TGTGCCAGCAGCTACGAGGGGGCTTCTGGAAACACCATATATTTT
CASSYEGASGNTIYF
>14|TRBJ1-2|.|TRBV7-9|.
TGTGCCAGCAGCTTAGGCGAGGGTGTCTATGGCTACACCTTC
CASSLGEGVYGYTF
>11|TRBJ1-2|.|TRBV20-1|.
TGCAGTGCTACCCCCGGGAAAGGCTACACCTTC
CSATPGKGYTF
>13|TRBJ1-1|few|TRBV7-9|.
TGTGCCAGCAGCTTATATTCGGTCCTTGAAGCTTTCTTT
CASSLYSVLEAFF
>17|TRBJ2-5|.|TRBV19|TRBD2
TGTGCCAGTAGTATAGGCGGGACTAGCGTAGGCCAAGAGACCCAGTACTTC
CASSIGGTSVGQETQYF
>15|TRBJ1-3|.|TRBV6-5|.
TGTGCCAGCAGGGGCATAGGCGACTCTGGAAACACCATATATTTT
CASRGIGDSGNTIYF
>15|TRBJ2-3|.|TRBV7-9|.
TGTGCCAGCAGCCCTCCCGGGGTTAGCACAGATACGCAGTATTTT
CASSPPGVSTDTQYF
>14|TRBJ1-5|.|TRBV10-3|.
TGTGCCATCAGTGTTGGACAGAATAATCAGCCCCAGCATTTT
CAISVGQNNQPQHF
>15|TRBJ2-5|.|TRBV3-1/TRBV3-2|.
TGTGCCAGCAGCCAAATGTGGACGGGACAAGAGACCCAGTACTTC
CASSQMWTGQETQYF
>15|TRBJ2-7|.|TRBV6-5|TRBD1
TGTGCCAGCAGTTACTCTAGACAGGGGTCCTACGAGCAGTACTTC
CASSYSRQGSYEQYF
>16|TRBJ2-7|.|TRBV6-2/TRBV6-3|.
TGTGCCAGCAGTTATCGGGGGCTAGAGTATTCCTACGAGCAGTACTTC
CASSYRGLEYSYEQYF
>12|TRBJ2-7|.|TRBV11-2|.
TGTGCCAGCAGCATGGACAGCTACGAGCAGTACTTC
CASSMDSYEQYF
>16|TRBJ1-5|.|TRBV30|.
TGTGCCTGGTCGGTTGGGACTGCGGCCAGCAATCAGCCCCAGCATTTT
CAWSVGTAASNQPQHF
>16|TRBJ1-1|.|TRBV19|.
TGTGCCAGTAGTAACACAGGAGCGGGCTTGAACACTGAAGCTTTCTTT
CASSNTGAGLNTEAFF
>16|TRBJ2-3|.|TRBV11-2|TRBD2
TGTGCCAGCAGCGAACGACTAGCGGATTACACAGATACGCAGTATTTT
CASSERLADYTDTQYF
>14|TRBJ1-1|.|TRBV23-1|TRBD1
TGCGCCAGCAGTCAACCGACAGGGGCGGATGAAGCTTTCTTT
CASSQPTGADEAFF
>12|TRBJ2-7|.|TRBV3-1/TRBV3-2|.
TGTGCCAGCAGTCCCCAGGGCAACGAGCAGTACTTC
CASSPQGNEQYF
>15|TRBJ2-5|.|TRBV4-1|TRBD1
TGCGCCAGCAGCCAAGATAGGGGACAGGGTGAGACCCAGTACTTC
CASSQDRGQGETQYF
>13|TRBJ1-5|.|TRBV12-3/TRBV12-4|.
TGTGCCAGCAGTGTGGGACACAATCAGCCCCAGCATTTT
CASSVGHNQPQHF
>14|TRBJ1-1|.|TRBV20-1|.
TGCAGTGCTAGTCAAGCGACTATCGGCACTGAAGCTTTCTTT
CSASQATIGTEAFF
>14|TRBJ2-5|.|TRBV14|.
TGTGCCAGCAGCCACCGGACCCTACAAGAGACCCAGTACTTC
CASSHRTLQETQYF
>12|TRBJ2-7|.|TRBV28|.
TGTGCCAGCACAGGACGGCTATACGAGCAGTACTTC
CASTGRLYEQYF
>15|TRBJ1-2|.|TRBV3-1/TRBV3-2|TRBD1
TGTGCCAGCAGCCAGGGGGACAGGCGAACGGATGGCTACACCTTC
CASSQGDRRTDGYTF
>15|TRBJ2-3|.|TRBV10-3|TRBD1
TGTGCCATCAGACCCGGACAGGGCAGCACAGATACGCAGTATTTT
CAIRPGQGSTDTQYF
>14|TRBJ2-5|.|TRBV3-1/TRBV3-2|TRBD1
TGTGCCAGCAGCCCGGGGACAGGGGGAGAGACCCAGTACTTC
CASSPGTGGETQYF
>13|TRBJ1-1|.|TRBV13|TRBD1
TGTGCCAGCAGCGGACAGGTGGGGACTGAAGCTTTCTTT
CASSGQVGTEAFF
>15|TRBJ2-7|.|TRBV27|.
TGTGCCAGCAGAACCGGGACTCATGTCTCCTACGAGCAGTACTTC
CASRTGTHVSYEQYF
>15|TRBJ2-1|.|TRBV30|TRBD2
TGTGCCTGGAGTGCCGGGACTAGCAATGTCCCTGAGCAGTTCTTC
CAWSAGTSNVPEQFF